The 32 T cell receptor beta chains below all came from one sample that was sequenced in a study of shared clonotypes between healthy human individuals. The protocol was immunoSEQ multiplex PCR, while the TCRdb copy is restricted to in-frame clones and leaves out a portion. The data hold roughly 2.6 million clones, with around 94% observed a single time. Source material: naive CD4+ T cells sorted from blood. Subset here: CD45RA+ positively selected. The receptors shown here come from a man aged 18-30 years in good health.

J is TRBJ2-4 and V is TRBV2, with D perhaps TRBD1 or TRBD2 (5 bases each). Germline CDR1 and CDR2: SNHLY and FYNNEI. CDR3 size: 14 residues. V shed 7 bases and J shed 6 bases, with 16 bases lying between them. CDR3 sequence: CASTPRGNTNIQYF. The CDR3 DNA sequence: TGTGCCAGCACCCCGAGGGGTAACACAAACATTCAGTACTTC.

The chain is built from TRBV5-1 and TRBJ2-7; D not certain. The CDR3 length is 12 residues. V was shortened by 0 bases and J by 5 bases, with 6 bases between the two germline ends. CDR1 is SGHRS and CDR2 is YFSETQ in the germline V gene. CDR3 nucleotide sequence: TGCGCCAGCAGCTTGGTCCCCGACGAGCAGTACTTC. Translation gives CASSLVPDEQYF.

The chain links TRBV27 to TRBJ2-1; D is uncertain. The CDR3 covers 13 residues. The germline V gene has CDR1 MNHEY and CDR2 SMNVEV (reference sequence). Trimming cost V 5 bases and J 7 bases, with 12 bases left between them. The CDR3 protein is CASSPLSRNEQFF. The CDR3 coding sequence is TGTGCCAGCAGTCCCCTTAGCCGGAATGAGCAGTTCTTC.

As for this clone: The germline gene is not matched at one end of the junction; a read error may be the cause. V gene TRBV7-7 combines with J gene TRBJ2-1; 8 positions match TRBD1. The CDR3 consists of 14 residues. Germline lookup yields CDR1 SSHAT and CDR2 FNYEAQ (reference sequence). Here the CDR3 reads CASSLNQGAVEQFF. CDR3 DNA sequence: TGTGCTAGCAGCTTAAACCAGGGGGCGGTTGAGCAGTTCTTC.

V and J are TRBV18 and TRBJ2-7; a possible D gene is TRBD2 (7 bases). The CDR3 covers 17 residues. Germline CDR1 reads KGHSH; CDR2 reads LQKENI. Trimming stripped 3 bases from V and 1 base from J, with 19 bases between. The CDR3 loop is CASSPLGGGLPSYEQYF. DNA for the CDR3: TGTGCCAGCTCACCCCTGGGGGGGGGCCTACCTTCCTACGAGCAGTACTTC.

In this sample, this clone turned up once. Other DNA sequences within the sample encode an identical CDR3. The CDR3 bases are TGCGCCAGCAGCGAAGGGAGGGCCCAGTACTTC. Translated, it gives CASSEGRAQYF. This chain joins TRBV5-1 and TRBJ2-5; 7 bases are a match to TRBD2. There are 11 residues in the CDR3. V was pared by 4 bases and J by 9 bases, with 3 bases of the junction left unmatched. Germline V gene lookup returns CDR1 SGHRS and CDR2 YFSETQ.

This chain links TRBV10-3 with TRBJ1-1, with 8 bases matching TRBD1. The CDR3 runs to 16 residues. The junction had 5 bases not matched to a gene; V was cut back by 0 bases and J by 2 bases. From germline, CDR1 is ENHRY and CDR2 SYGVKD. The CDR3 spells CAISESGRGLNTEAFF. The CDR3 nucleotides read TGTGCCATCAGTGAGTCTGGCAGGGGGCTAAACACTGAAGCTTTCTTT.

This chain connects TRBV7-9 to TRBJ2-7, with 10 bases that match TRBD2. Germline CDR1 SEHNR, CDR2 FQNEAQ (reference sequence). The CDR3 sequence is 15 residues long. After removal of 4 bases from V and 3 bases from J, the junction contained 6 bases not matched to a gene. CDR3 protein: CASSSQAGGNYEQYF. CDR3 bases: TGTGCCAGCAGCTCGCAAGCGGGAGGGAACTACGAGCAGTACTTC.

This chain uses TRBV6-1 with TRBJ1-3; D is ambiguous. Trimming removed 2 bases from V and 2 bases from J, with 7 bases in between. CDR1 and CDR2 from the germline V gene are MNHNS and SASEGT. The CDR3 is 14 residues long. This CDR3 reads CASSEMGTGNTIYF. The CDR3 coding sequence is TGTGCCAGCAGTGAAATGGGGACTGGAAACACCATATATTTT.

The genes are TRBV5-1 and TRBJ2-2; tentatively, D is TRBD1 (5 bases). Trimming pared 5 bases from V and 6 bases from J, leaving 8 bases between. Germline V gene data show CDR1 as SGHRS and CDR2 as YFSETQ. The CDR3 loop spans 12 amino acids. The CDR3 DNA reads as TGCGCCAGCAGGGACATCGCCGGGGAGCTGTTTTTT. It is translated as CASRDIAGELFF.

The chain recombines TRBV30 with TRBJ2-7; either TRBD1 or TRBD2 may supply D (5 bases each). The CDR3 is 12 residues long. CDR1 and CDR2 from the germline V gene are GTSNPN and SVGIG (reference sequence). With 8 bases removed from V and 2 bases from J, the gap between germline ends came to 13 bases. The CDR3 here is CAGRDLTYEQYF. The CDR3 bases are TGTGCCGGACGGGACCTTACCTACGAGCAGTACTTC. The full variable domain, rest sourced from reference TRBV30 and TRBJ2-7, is SQTIHQWPATLVQPVGSPLSLECTVEGTSNPNLYWYRQAAGRGLQLLFYSVGIGQISSEVPQNLSASRPQDRQFILSSKKLLLSDSGFYLCAGRDLTYEQYFGPGTRLTVT.

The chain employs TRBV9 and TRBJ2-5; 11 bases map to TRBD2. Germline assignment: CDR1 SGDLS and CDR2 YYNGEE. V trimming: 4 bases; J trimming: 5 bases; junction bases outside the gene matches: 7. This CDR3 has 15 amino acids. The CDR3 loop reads CASSSRLAGWETQYF. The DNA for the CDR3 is TGTGCCAGCAGCTCCCGACTAGCGGGATGGGAGACCCAGTACTTC.

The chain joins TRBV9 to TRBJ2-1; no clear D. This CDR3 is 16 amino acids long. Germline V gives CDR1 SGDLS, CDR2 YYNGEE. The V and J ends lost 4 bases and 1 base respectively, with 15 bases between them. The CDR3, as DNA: TGTGCCAGCAGCCCTCCGGGCCTATCATCCTACAATGAGCAGTTCTTC. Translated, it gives CASSPPGLSSYNEQFF. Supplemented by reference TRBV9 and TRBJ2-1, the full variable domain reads DSGVTQTPKHLITATGQRVTLRCSPRSGDLSVYWYQQSLDQGLQFLIQYYNGEERAKGNILERFSAQQFPDLHSELNLSSLELGDSALYFCASSPPGLSSYNEQFFGPGTRLTVL.

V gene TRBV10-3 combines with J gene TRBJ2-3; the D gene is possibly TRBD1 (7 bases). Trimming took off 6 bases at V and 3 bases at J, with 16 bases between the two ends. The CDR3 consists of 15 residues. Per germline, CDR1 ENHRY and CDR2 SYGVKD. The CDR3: CAIREGASATDTQYF. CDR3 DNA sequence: TGTGCCATCAGAGAGGGGGCTAGCGCTACAGATACGCAGTATTTT.

The CDR3 sequence is CASTRISNEQYF. CDR3 DNA: TGTGCCAGCACCCGGATTAGCAACGAGCAGTACTTC. The chain couples TRBV6-1 to TRBJ2-7; D ambiguous. The germline V gene encodes CDR1 MNHNS and CDR2 SASEGT. CDR3 length equals 12 residues. V lost 7 bases to trimming and J lost 5 bases, with 12 bases between them.

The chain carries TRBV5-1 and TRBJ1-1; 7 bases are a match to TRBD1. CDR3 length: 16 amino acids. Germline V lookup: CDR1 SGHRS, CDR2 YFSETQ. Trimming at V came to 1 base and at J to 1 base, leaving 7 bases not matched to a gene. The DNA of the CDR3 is TGCGCCAGCAGCTTGTATTTAGGACAGGCGAACACTGAAGCTTTCTTT. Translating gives CASSLYLGQANTEAFF.

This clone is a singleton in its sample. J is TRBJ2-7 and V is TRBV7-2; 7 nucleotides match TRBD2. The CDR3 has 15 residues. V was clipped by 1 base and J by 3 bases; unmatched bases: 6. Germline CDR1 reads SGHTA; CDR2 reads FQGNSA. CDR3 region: CASSLGLAPGYEQYF. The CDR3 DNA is TGTGCCAGCAGCTTAGGACTAGCCCCTGGCTACGAGCAGTACTTC.

CDR3 sequence reads: CASSAGPAGELFF. The CDR3 coding sequence is TGTGCCAGCAGCGCCGGTCCCGCCGGGGAGCTGTTTTTT. This sequence joins TRBV7-2 and TRBJ2-2; D unclear. The ends were cut back, 5 bases at V and 6 bases at J, with 10 bases in the middle. CDR1 and CDR2 (germline): SGHTA, FQGNSA. This CDR3 is 13 amino acids long. Using reference TRBV7-2 and TRBJ2-2 for the parts outside the CDR3, the full variable domain is GAGVSQSPSNKVTEKGKDVELRCDPISGHTALYWYRQSLGQGLEFLIYFQGNSAPDKSGLPSDRFSAERTGGSVSTLTIQRTQQEDSAVYLCASSAGPAGELFFGEGSRLTVL.

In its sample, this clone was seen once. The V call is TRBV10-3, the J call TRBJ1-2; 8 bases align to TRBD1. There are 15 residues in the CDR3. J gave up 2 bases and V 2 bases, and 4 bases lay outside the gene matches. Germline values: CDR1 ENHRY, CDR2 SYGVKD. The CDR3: CAISERDRGNYGYTF. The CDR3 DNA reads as TGTGCCATCAGTGAGAGAGACAGGGGAAACTATGGCTACACCTTC.

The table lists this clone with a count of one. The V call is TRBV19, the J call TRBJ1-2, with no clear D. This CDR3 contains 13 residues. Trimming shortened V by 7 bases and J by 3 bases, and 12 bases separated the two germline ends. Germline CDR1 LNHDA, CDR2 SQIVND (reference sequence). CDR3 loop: CASNRAWDYGYTF. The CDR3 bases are TGTGCCAGTAATCGTGCATGGGACTATGGCTACACCTTC.

The CDR3 here is CASSAGDRGYTDTQYF. The CDR3, as DNA: TGTGCCAGCAGCGCAGGGGACAGGGGGTATACAGATACGCAGTATTTT. The chain links TRBV9 to TRBJ2-3; 11 nucleotides match TRBD1. The germline CDR1 and CDR2 sequences are SGDLS and YYNGEE. Trimming cost V 3 bases and J 3 bases; bases outside gene matches: 6. The CDR3 contains 16 residues.

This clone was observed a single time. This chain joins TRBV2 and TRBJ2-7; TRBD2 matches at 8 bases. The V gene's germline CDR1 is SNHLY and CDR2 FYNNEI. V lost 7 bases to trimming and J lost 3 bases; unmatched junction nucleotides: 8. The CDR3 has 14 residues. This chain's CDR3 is CASTRQAGGYEQYF. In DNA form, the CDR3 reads TGTGCCAGCACCCGCCAGGCGGGGGGCTACGAGCAGTACTTC.

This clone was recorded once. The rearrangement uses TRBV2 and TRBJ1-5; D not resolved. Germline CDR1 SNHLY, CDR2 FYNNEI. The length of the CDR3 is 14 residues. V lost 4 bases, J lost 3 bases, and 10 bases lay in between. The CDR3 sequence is CASSVGGVNQPQHF. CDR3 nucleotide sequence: TGTGCCAGCAGTGTGGGCGGGGTCAATCAGCCCCAGCATTTT. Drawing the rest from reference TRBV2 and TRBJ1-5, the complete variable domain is EPEVTQTPSHQVTQMGQEVILRCVPISNHLYFYWYRQILGQKVEFLVSFYNNEISEKSEIFDDQFSVERPDGSNFTLKIRSTKLEDSAMYFCASSVGGVNQPQHFGDGTRLSIL.

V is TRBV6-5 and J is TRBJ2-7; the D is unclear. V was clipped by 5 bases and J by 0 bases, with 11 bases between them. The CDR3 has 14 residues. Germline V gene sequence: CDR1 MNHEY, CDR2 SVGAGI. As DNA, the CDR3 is TGTGCCAGCAGTCTTTCCACCCGCTCCTACGAGCAGTACTTC. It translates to CASSLSTRSYEQYF.

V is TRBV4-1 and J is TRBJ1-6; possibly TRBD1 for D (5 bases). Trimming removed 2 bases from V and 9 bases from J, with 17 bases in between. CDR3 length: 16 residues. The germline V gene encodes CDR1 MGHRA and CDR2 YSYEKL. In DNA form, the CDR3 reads TGCGCCAGCAGCCAATATACATCTCAGGGTGCTTCACCCCTCCACTTT. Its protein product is CASSQYTSQGASPLHF.

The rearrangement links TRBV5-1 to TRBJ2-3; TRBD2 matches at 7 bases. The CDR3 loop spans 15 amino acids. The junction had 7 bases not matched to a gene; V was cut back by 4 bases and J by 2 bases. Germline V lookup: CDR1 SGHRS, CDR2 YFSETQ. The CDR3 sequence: CASSPWGGTTDTQYF. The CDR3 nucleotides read TGCGCCAGCAGCCCATGGGGGGGAACCACAGATACGCAGTATTTT.

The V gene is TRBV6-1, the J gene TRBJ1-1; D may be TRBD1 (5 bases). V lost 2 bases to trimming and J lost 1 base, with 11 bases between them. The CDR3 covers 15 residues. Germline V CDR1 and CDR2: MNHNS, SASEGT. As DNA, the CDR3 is TGTGCCAGCAGTGAACAGGGAATGGGGAACACTGAAGCTTTCTTT. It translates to CASSEQGMGNTEAFF.

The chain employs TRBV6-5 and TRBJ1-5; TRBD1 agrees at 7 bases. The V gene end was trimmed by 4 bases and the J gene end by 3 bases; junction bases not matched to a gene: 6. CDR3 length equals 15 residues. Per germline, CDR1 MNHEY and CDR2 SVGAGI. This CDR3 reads CASSSERGHNQPQHF. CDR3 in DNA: TGTGCCAGCAGTTCAGAAAGGGGGCACAATCAGCCCCAGCATTTT.

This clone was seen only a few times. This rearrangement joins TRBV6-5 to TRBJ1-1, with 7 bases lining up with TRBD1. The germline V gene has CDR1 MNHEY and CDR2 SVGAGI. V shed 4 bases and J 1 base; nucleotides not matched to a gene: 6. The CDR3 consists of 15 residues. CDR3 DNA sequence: TGTGCCAGCAGTTTTAACAGGGGAGGGAACACTGAAGCTTTCTTT. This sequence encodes CASSFNRGGNTEAFF.

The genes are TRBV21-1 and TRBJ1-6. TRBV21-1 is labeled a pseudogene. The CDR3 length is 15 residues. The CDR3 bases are TGTGCCAGCAGCAAGGGAAGGAGTTGGAATTCACCCCTCCACTTT. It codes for CASSKGRSWNSPLHF.

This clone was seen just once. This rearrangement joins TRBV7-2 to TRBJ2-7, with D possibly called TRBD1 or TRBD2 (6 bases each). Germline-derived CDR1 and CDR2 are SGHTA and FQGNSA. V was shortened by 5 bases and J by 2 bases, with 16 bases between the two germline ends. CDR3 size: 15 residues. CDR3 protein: CASSLGQPGAYEQYF. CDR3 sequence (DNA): TGTGCCAGCAGCCTCGGACAGCCGGGGGCCTACGAGCAGTACTTC.

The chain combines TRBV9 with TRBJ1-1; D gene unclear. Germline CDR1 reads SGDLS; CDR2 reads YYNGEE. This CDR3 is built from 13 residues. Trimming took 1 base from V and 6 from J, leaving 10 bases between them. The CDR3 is CASSVSGISEAFF. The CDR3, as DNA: TGTGCCAGCAGCGTAAGTGGTATATCTGAAGCTTTCTTT.